The present TCR beta chain was sequenced within a study of T cell responses to AZD1222 COVID-19 vaccine. Data came from immunoSEQ multiplex PCR; TCRdb stores just in-frame clones and leaves some out. The sample has tens of thousands of clones; about 80% are singletons. Remarks on this clone: In the same sample, other DNA sequences code for this CDR3.

The sequence was obtained from an adult who received the AZD1222 COVID-19 vaccine. The input for sequencing was peripheral blood, taken 28 days after the second AZD1222 dose.

The DNA of the CDR3 is TGTGCCAGCTCACCATCTAGCAATCAGCCCCAGCATTTT. Translating gives CASSPSSNQPQHF. The rearrangement joins TRBV18 to TRBJ1-5; D not certain. Per germline, CDR1 KGHSH and CDR2 LQKENI. The CDR3 is made up of 13 amino acids. The ends were cut back, 2 bases at V and 0 bases at J, with 2 bases in the middle.